This TCR beta chain was documented in a study of OX40 agonist ivuxolimab in advanced cancers. The study's findings and limits: Averaged across samples, CD8+ T cells carried more expanded clones than CD4+ did. Among the lowest levels of clonal expansion were found in partial responders at 0.1-3.0 mg/kg.

Systemic immunosuppression or a history of autoimmune disease excluded patients. In the case of this clone: Its antigen is unidentified.

The trim removed 4 bases at V and 4 bases at J, leaving 6 bases unmatched. The germline CDR1 and CDR2 sequences are MNHEY and SVGAGI. This CDR3 is 14 amino acids long. Only in-frame clones appear in the TCRdb table, and some are missing; sequencing was by immunoSEQ multiplex PCR. The sample lists under 80,000 clones, roughly 87% occurring once. The chain is built from TRBV6-5 and TRBJ1-2, with 7 bases that match TRBD1. The TCR comes from an adult with an advanced solid tumor such as melanoma, head and neck, liver or kidney cancer. Source: CD4+ or CD8+ T cells sorted from blood, taken in a trial of the OX40 agonist ivuxolimab. The DNA of the CDR3 is TGTGCCAGCAGTTCCCCGGGACAGCGCTATGGCTACACCTTC. This gives the protein CASSSPGQRYGYTF.